This passage covers 10 T cell receptor beta chains from one sample sequenced in a study of OX40 agonist ivuxolimab in advanced cancers. The repertoire was sequenced with immunoSEQ multiplex PCR; TCRdb's copy has only in-frame clones and lacks some. The sample contains about 120,000 clones, over 75% of which appear only once. The sample here was CD4+ or CD8+ T cells sorted from blood, taken in a trial of the OX40 agonist ivuxolimab. These receptors originate from an adult with an advanced solid tumor such as melanoma, head and neck, liver or kidney cancer.

The chain links TRBV30 to TRBJ1-1; 7 positions agree with TRBD1. Germline CDR1 GTSNPN, CDR2 SVGIG (reference sequence). The CDR3 consists of 11 residues. V trimming: 4 bases; J trimming: 7 bases; junction bases outside the gene matches: 3. CDR3 DNA: TGTGCCTGGAAAGGGACAGTTGAAGCTTTCTTT. Amino acids: CAWKGTVEAFF.

The rearrangement uses TRBV4-2 and TRBJ2-3; perhaps TRBD2 as D (5 bases). The germline V gene encodes CDR1 LGHNA and CDR2 YNFKEQ. The V gene lost 1 base and the J gene lost 2 bases, with 7 bases spanning the gap. The CDR3 is 14 amino acids. CDR3 DNA: TGTGCCAGCAGCCAAGGAGGGAACACAGATACGCAGTATTTT. Translating it yields CASSQGGNTDTQYF.

This clone was detected only once. The rearrangement uses TRBV15 and TRBJ2-5; D tentatively reads TRBD1 or TRBD2 (5 bases each). This CDR3 has 14 amino acids. Germline V gene lookup returns CDR1 LNHNV and CDR2 YYDKDF (reference sequence). Trimming cost V 4 bases and J 3 bases, with 12 bases left between them. The CDR3 sequence is CATSNPGSEETQYF. The CDR3 DNA follows: TGTGCCACCAGCAATCCAGGGAGCGAAGAGACCCAGTACTTC. Supplemented by reference TRBV15 and TRBJ2-5, the full variable domain reads DAMVIQNPRYQVTQFGKPVTLSCSQTLNHNVMYWYQQKSSQAPKLLFHYYDKDFNNEADTPDNFQSRRPNTSFCFLDIRSPGLGDTAMYLCATSNPGSEETQYFGPGTRLLVL.

The chain recombines TRBV30 with TRBJ1-1, with D perhaps TRBD1 (6 bases). V was cut by 1 base and J by 4 bases, with 10 bases left in between. Germline values: CDR1 GTSNPN, CDR2 SVGIG (reference sequence). The CDR3 extends over 13 amino acids. CDR3: CAWSAEGGTEAFF. The CDR3, as DNA: TGTGCCTGGAGTGCTGAGGGGGGCACTGAAGCTTTCTTT.

This clone was counted a single time. This sequence joins TRBV7-2 and TRBJ2-1; possible D gene TRBD2, 5 bases. Trimming pared 0 bases from V and 9 bases from J, leaving 9 bases between. This CDR3 has 13 residues. Germline loops: CDR1 SGHTA, CDR2 FQGNSA. The CDR3 reads CASSLAGGLEQFF. The DNA for the CDR3 is TGTGCCAGCAGCTTAGCGGGCGGGCTTGAGCAGTTCTTC.

The CDR3 DNA is TGTGCCAGCAGCCCCGTTTTTGGTTCCTACGAGCAGTACTTC. Translation gives CASSPVFGSYEQYF. The chain joins TRBV7-2 to TRBJ2-7; D is unclear. V shed 5 bases and J shed 1 base, with 12 bases lying between them. The length of the CDR3 is 14 residues. Germline CDR1 reads SGHTA; CDR2 reads FQGNSA.

This chain connects TRBV6-5 to TRBJ1-2; 7 bases are shared with TRBD1. The CDR3 length is 15 residues. Looked up from germline, CDR1 is MNHEY and CDR2 is SVGAGI. Losses at the gene ends were 0 bases for V and 2 bases for J; bases not matched to a gene: 3. The CDR3, as DNA: TGTGCCAGCAGTTACTCCCCGACAGGGAACTATGGCTACACCTTC. Its protein is CASSYSPTGNYGYTF.

The chain links TRBV19 to TRBJ2-1; 7 bases fit TRBD2. This CDR3 contains 15 residues. Germline values: CDR1 LNHDA, CDR2 SQIVND (reference sequence). V lost 0 bases, J lost 5 bases, and 4 bases stayed unmatched. CDR3 loop: CASSIEGTTNNEQFF. The CDR3 region has the DNA TGTGCCAGTAGTATAGAGGGGACTACGAACAATGAGCAGTTCTTC.

This sequence joins TRBV29-1 and TRBJ1-1, with a weak D call TRBD1 (6 bases). Trimming stripped 7 bases from V and 2 bases from J, with 11 bases between. Germline V lookup: CDR1 SQVTM, CDR2 ANQGSEA. CDR3 length: 12 amino acids. CDR3 sequence (DNA): TGCAGCGGGTCGACAGGTAACACTGAAGCTTTCTTT. Translation gives CSGSTGNTEAFF.

V is TRBV11-2 and J is TRBJ2-5; D remains ambiguous. V lost 3 bases and J lost 4, with 9 bases in between. This CDR3 region has 13 residues. Germline V gene sequence: CDR1 SGHAT, CDR2 FQNNGV. CDR3 amino acids: CASSLDRLETQYF. The CDR3 DNA sequence: TGTGCCAGCAGCTTGGACCGTTTAGAGACCCAGTACTTC.